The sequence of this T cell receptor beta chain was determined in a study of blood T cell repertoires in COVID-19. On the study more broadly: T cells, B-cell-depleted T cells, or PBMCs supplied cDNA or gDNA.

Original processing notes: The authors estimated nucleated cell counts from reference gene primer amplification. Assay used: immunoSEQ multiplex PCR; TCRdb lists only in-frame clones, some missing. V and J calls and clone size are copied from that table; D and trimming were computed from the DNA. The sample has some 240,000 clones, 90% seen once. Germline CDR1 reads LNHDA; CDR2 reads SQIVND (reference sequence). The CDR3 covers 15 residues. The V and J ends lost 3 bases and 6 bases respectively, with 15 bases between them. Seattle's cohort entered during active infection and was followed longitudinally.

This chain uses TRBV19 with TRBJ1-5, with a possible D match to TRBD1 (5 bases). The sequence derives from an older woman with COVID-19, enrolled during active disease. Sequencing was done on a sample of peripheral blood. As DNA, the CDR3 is TGTGCCAGTAGTATCGGAGGGGCGAGAGGTCAGCCCCAGCATTTT. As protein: CASSIGGARGQPQHF.